The T cell receptor (beta chain) under discussion was sequenced for a study of long-term antiretroviral therapy in people with HIV. Whole-study findings and limits: Diversity measured after ART increased yet remained under transplant donor controls. Dominating the repertoire at all time points were the clones that expanded before ART. Blood was collected between the mid-2000s and the late 2010s, possibly under older ART regimens.

Roughly 1-10 million cryopreserved PBMC were held in samples before DNA extraction. Per the germline V gene, CDR1 is MGHRA and CDR2 is YSYEKL. Trimming cost V 4 bases and J 0 bases, with 11 bases left between them. The CDR3 sequence is 15 residues long. Worth noting for this clone: The antigen remains undetermined.

Researchers ran immunoSEQ v3.0 at survey level. Data came from immunoSEQ multiplex PCR; TCRdb stores just in-frame clones and leaves some out. Among 9,500 to 15,000 clones listed, 82% were seen once. The receptor comes from a man in his forties or fifties with HIV. Here the sequenced sample was unsorted PBMCs, taken around 8.2 years after starting antiretroviral therapy. This chain links TRBV4-1 with TRBJ2-3; no clear D. The CDR3 region is CASSPAPPSTDTQYF. In DNA, the CDR3 is TGCGCCAGCAGCCCCGCCCCCCCCAGCACAGATACGCAGTATTTT.